This is a list of T cell receptor beta chains from one sample in a study of Ad26.COV2.S vaccination and SARS-CoV-2 variants. Sequencing was performed with immunoSEQ multiplex PCR; in TCRdb, only in-frame clones are kept and a portion is missing. In the table there are roughly 700,000 clones, 89% of which are singletons. Sequenced material: peripheral blood, taken in a trial of Ad26.COV2.S vaccine versus placebo. These TCRs come from a person aged 18-60 years who received the Ad26.COV2.S COVID-19 vaccine or a placebo. CDR3s include the opening cysteine and the closing phenylalanine or tryptophan. D genes are given only for firm matches. Rows may omit the clone size; those that give it use once, few, many or a size class.

J: TRBJ1-4
V: TRBV6-6
size: NA
D: NA
length: 16
DNA: TGTGCCAGCAGTTACGCGGAGACGGCGCGGGGTGAAAAACTGTTTTTT
CDR3: CASSYAETARGEKLFF

J: TRBJ1-3
V: TRBV7-2
size: NA
D: NA
length: 15
DNA: TGTGCCAGCAGCCTCGACAGGACACTGGGAAACACCATATATTTT
CDR3: CASSLDRTLGNTIYF

J: TRBJ2-7
V: TRBV3-1/TRBV3-2
size: NA
D: TRBD1
length: 14
DNA: TGTGCCAGCAGCAACCGGGACAGCTTCTACGAGCAGTACTTC
CDR3: CASSNRDSFYEQYF

J: TRBJ2-1
V: TRBV12-3/TRBV12-4
size: NA
D: NA
length: 11
DNA: TGTGCCAGCAGTTTCGGTACTGAGCAGTTCTTC
CDR3: CASSFGTEQFF

J: TRBJ1-3
V: TRBV6-5
size: NA
D: NA
length: 15
DNA: TGTGCCAGCAGTTACAGGCTGCGTTCTGGAAACACCATATATTTT
CDR3: CASSYRLRSGNTIYF

J: TRBJ2-2
V: TRBV27
size: NA
D: NA
length: 12
DNA: TGTGCCAGCAGAGTCTTTGGCGGGGAGCTGTTTTTT
CDR3: CASRVFGGELFF

J: TRBJ2-3
V: TRBV7-3
size: NA
D: NA
length: 16
DNA: TGTGCCAGCAGCCCCCTGGGCTGGGGGGACACAGATACGCAGTATTTT
CDR3: CASSPLGWGDTDTQYF

J: TRBJ2-7
V: TRBV25-1
size: NA
D: TRBD1
length: 13
DNA: TGTGCCAGCAGAGTATCAGGGGGTTACGAGCAGTACTTC
CDR3: CASRVSGGYEQYF

J: TRBJ1-2
V: TRBV5-1
size: NA
D: NA
length: 13
DNA: TGCGCCAGCAGCTTCAGGTCCGGGGATGGCTACACCTTC
CDR3: CASSFRSGDGYTF

J: TRBJ2-7
V: TRBV11-2
size: NA
D: TRBD1
length: 16
DNA: TGTGCCAGCAGCTTATTATCCGGGACAGGGCATTACGAGCAGTACTTC
CDR3: CASSLLSGTGHYEQYF

J: TRBJ2-7
V: TRBV4-3
size: NA
D: NA
length: 15
DNA: TGCGCCAGCAGCCAAGTTGACAGGACGGGCTACGAGCAGTACTTC
CDR3: CASSQVDRTGYEQYF

J: TRBJ2-2
V: TRBV5-8
size: once
D: TRBD2
length: 16
DNA: TGTGCCAGCAGTTTAGGACTAGCCGGGAGGACCGGGGAGCTGTTTTTT
CDR3: CASSLGLAGRTGELFF

J: TRBJ2-5
V: TRBV6-5
size: NA
D: TRBD1
length: 13
DNA: TGTGCCAGCAATGGACAGGCAGCAGAGACCCAGTACTTC
CDR3: CASNGQAAETQYF

J: TRBJ1-1
V: TRBV10-2
size: once
D: NA
length: 14
DNA: TGCGCCAGCAGTGCAGGGTTTGTGGACACTGAAGCTTTCTTT
CDR3: CASSAGFVDTEAFF

J: TRBJ1-5
V: TRBV15
size: NA
D: NA
length: 14
DNA: TGTGCCACCAGCAGATACAGCTACAATCAGCCCCAGCATTTT
CDR3: CATSRYSYNQPQHF

J: TRBJ2-3
V: TRBV15
size: once
D: TRBD1
length: 16
DNA: TGTGCCACCAGCGCGCGCCTCGGACAGGGGACAGATACGCAGTATTTT
CDR3: CATSARLGQGTDTQYF

J: TRBJ2-1
V: TRBV7-3
size: NA
D: NA
length: 16
DNA: TGTGCCAGCAGCACCACCCCACAGGGTTGGGGCAATGAGCAGTTCTTC
CDR3: CASSTTPQGWGNEQFF

J: TRBJ2-3
V: TRBV11-3
size: NA
D: NA
length: 16
DNA: TGTGCCAGCAGCTTAGATGGGACCGGCCCTGGAGATACGCAGTATTTT
CDR3: CASSLDGTGPGDTQYF

J: TRBJ2-7
V: TRBV30
size: NA
D: NA
length: 13
DNA: TGTGCCTACAATAAAGGGGGCTCCTACGAGCAGTACTTC
CDR3: CAYNKGGSYEQYF

J: TRBJ2-1
V: TRBV5-1
size: NA
D: NA
length: 12
DNA: TGCGCCAGCAGCTTGGCCTTTTATGAGCAGTTCTTC
CDR3: CASSLAFYEQFF

J: TRBJ2-5
V: TRBV24-1
size: NA
D: NA
length: 16
DNA: TGTGCCACCAGCCATCCCGGTTCCATCCGGCAAGAGACCCAGTACTTC
CDR3: CATSHPGSIRQETQYF

J: TRBJ2-5
V: TRBV6-6
size: NA
D: NA
length: 15
DNA: TGTGCCAGCAGTTACGGCGGGACCCAAATGGAGACCCAGTACTTC
CDR3: CASSYGGTQMETQYF

J: TRBJ1-4
V: TRBV24-1
size: NA
D: NA
length: 12
DNA: TGTGCCACCAGTGACTCTAATGAAAAACTGTTTTTT
CDR3: CATSDSNEKLFF

J: TRBJ2-1
V: TRBV6-5
size: NA
D: NA
length: 12
DNA: TGTGCCAGCAGGAGGGGGGGCAATGAGCAGTTCTTC
CDR3: CASRRGGNEQFF

J: TRBJ1-2
V: TRBV6-5
size: NA
D: NA
length: 15
DNA: TGTGCCAGCAGTTACTCGCGGCAGGGAAACTATGGCTACACCTTC
CDR3: CASSYSRQGNYGYTF

J: TRBJ1-4
V: TRBV30
size: NA
D: NA
length: 15
DNA: TGTGCCTGGAGTTCCCCTCGGGGTACTAATGAAAAACTGTTTTTT
CDR3: CAWSSPRGTNEKLFF

J: TRBJ2-5
V: TRBV3-1/TRBV3-2
size: NA
D: TRBD2
length: 16
DNA: TGTGCCAGCAGCCGACTCGGGACTAGCGGGAGCGAGACCCAGTACTTC
CDR3: CASSRLGTSGSETQYF

J: TRBJ1-4
V: TRBV29-1
size: NA
D: NA
length: 11
DNA: TGCAGCGTTGAGGTCAAAGAAAAACTGTTTTTT
CDR3: CSVEVKEKLFF

J: TRBJ2-4
V: TRBV6-2/TRBV6-3
size: NA
D: NA
length: 14
DNA: TGTGCCAGCAGTTACTTGGGACTCGGAAACATTCAGTACTTC
CDR3: CASSYLGLGNIQYF

J: TRBJ2-1
V: TRBV6-4
size: NA
D: NA
length: 12
DNA: TGTGCCAGCAGTGAGGAGGGAGATGCCCAGTTCTTC
CDR3: CASSEEGDAQFF

J: TRBJ2-7
V: TRBV5-1
size: once
D: TRBD1
length: 16
DNA: TGCGCCAGCAGCTACCCGACCGGGACAGGGGGTTACGAGCAGTACTTC
CDR3: CASSYPTGTGGYEQYF